These 28 T cell receptor beta chains originate from one sample sequenced in a study of T-cell reconstitution after alpha-beta-depleted transplantation in children (dated by TCRdb to 2016 to 2017). The sample's treatment or condition label, in plain terms: allogeneic hematopoietic cell transplantation with graft depleted of TCRalphabeta T cells and CD19 B cells. Library preparation was by PCR. Instrument used: Illumina HiSeq 2500. Molecular barcoding was employed in the preparation of TCR libraries, with unique molecular identifiers being used to normalize TCRbeta repertoire quantification. TCRdb reprocessed the public reads (quality trimming at Q25 with fastp, clone calling with MiXCR) and kept in-frame beta chains. Rows matching on CDR3 protein sequence are summarized as one entry with the most common DNA and genes. In all, the sample holds some 200,000 distinct CDR3 sequences, and about a tenth of those were seen once. The top ten hold under 30% of the sample.

This specimen consisted of PBMCs, obtained before TCRalphabeta/CD19-depleted stem cell transplant. All receptors come from a child younger than two with acute myeloid leukemia, due to receive a stem cell transplant.

The V and J genes are TRBV18 and TRBJ2-1, with TRBD2 as a possible D gene (8 bases). CDR1 is KGHSH, CDR2 LQKENI, per germline. This CDR3 contains 21 residues. V lost 3 bases to trimming and J lost 1 base, with 28 bases between them. CDR3 amino acids: CASSPFVATGRSGGSYNEQFF. The DNA of the CDR3 is TGTGCCAGCTCACCCTTTGTTGCGACAGGGAGGAGCGGGGGTTCCTACAATGAGCAGTTCTTC.

There are many counts of this clonotype. The chain joins TRBV6-5 to TRBJ1-1, with D possibly being TRBD1 (6 bases). The CDR3 is 15 residues long. CDR1 MNHEY and CDR2 SVGAGI come from the germline V gene. V lost 7 bases and J 1 base, leaving 16 bases between the germline ends. The CDR3 coding sequence is TGTGCCAGCACTCTCAAGGGGGTTGGGAACACTGAAGCTTTCTTT. Encoded protein: CASTLKGVGNTEAFF.

This clonotype was seen ten or more times. The chain has TRBV5-1 and TRBJ2-5, with 7 bases that match TRBD1. Germline V gene data show CDR1 as SGHRS and CDR2 as YFSETQ. This CDR3 has 15 amino acids. J gave up 1 base and V 3 bases, and 6 bases lay outside the gene matches. The CDR3 bases are TGCGCCAGCAGCTGGTTCCGGGACAGCCAAGAGACCCAGTACTTC. This sequence encodes CASSWFRDSQETQYF.

This clonotype has a count of ten or more. The rearrangement links TRBV10-3 to TRBJ2-2, with TRBD1 identical over 9 bases. V lost 7 bases to trimming and J lost 6 bases; unmatched junction nucleotides: 6. The CDR3 loop spans 14 amino acids. CDR1 and CDR2 from the germline V gene are ENHRY and SYGVKD. The CDR3 sequence: CAITRDREAGELFF. The CDR3, as DNA: TGTGCCATCACTAGGGACAGGGAAGCCGGGGAGCTGTTTTTT.

This clonotype was detected many times. The chain uses TRBV28 and TRBJ1-1, with no clear D. This CDR3 has 13 amino acids. Germline values: CDR1 MDHEN, CDR2 SYDVKM. The ends were cut back, 7 bases at V and 1 base at J, with 10 bases in the middle. The CDR3, as DNA: TGTGCCAGCATCGCCTACGGGAACACTGAAGCTTTCTTT. This translates into CASIAYGNTEAFF.

V is TRBV6-1 and J is TRBJ1-5; TRBD1 matches 12 bases. Looked up from germline, CDR1 is MNHNS and CDR2 is SASEGT. The ends lost 5 bases at V and 6 bases at J; junction bases unmatched: 8. This CDR3 region has 16 residues. In DNA, the CDR3 is TGTGCCAGCAGTCTATCCGGGACAGGGGGCCGTCAGCCCCAGCATTTT. Its protein product is CASSLSGTGGRQPQHF.

This clonotype appeared many times. The J gene is TRBJ2-7, the V gene TRBV5-1, with unresolved D. CDR1 is SGHRS and CDR2 is YFSETQ in the germline V gene. CDR3 length equals 13 residues. V lost 0 bases, J lost 6 bases, and 10 bases lay in between. The CDR3 sequence: CASSLDRVGEQYF. CDR3 in DNA: TGCGCCAGCAGCTTGGATCGGGTGGGCGAGCAGTACTTC.

This clonotype was seen repeatedly, ten times or more. This chain uses TRBV20-1 with TRBJ1-4; possible D gene TRBD1, 5 bases. CDR1 is DFQATT and CDR2 is SNEGSKA in the germline V gene (reference sequence). This CDR3 comprises 12 residues. V lost 6 bases to trimming and J lost 8 bases, with 13 bases between them. The CDR3 sequence: CSAPPSGEKLFF. CDR3 nucleotides: TGCAGTGCCCCTCCGTCAGGGGAAAAACTGTTTTTT.

This clonotype was picked up many times. This rearrangement joins TRBV7-2 to TRBJ1-5; unclear D gene. This CDR3 has 14 amino acids. CDR1 and CDR2 (germline): SGHTA, FQGNSA. V shed 5 bases and J shed 2 bases, with 10 bases lying between them. The CDR3 here is CASSPNRGNQPQHF. The CDR3 coding sequence is TGTGCCAGCAGCCCCAACAGAGGCAATCAGCCCCAGCATTTT.

The chain employs TRBV7-9 and TRBJ1-5; D uncertain. The ends were cut back, 4 bases at V and 7 bases at J, with 5 bases in the middle. Per the germline V gene, CDR1 is SEHNR and CDR2 is FQNEAQ (reference sequence). CDR3 length equals 11 residues. The CDR3 region has the DNA TGTGCCAGCAGCTCCGAGCAGCCCCAGCATTTT. It translates to CASSSEQPQHF.

This clonotype occurred many times. The chain combines TRBV12-3 or TRBV12-4 with TRBJ1-5; no firm D call. This CDR3 comprises 14 residues. V lost 7 bases and J lost 3, with 13 bases in between. CDR3 nucleotide sequence: TGTGCCAGCACCGCTTCTAGCCTCAATCAGCCCCAGCATTTT. Translated: CASTASSLNQPQHF.

This chain connects TRBV6-5 to TRBJ2-5; possibly TRBD2 for D (6 bases). CDR3 size: 14 residues. The germline CDR1 and CDR2 sequences are MNHEY and SVGAGI. Between the trimmed V and J ends, which lost 1 base and 5 bases, there was a span of 11 bases. The CDR3 loop reads CASSYYGGRETQYF. CDR3 in DNA: TGTGCCAGCAGTTACTACGGGGGTCGGGAGACCCAGTACTTC.

This clonotype was picked up many times. The rearrangement joins TRBV5-1 to TRBJ1-1; D gene uncertain. V was trimmed by 4 bases and J by 0 bases, leaving 10 bases between them. In germline, CDR1 is SGHRS, CDR2 YFSETQ. The CDR3 length is 14 residues. The CDR3 loop reads CASSVHVMNTEAFF. The CDR3, as DNA: TGCGCCAGCAGCGTACACGTGATGAACACTGAAGCTTTCTTT.

This clonotype appeared many times. V and J are TRBV20-1 and TRBJ2-7; D not resolved. Germline CDR1 reads DFQATT; CDR2 reads SNEGSKA (reference sequence). V lost 3 bases to trimming and J lost 3 bases, with 3 bases between them. The CDR3 is 10 amino acids. DNA of the CDR3: TGCAGTGCTAGCTTCTACGAGCAGTACTTC. Protein product: CSASFYEQYF.

The chain is built from TRBV5-1 and TRBJ2-3; 9 nucleotides agree with TRBD1. V lost 4 bases to trimming and J lost 5 bases; unmatched junction nucleotides: 5. The V gene's germline CDR1 is SGHRS and CDR2 YFSETQ. The CDR3 has 14 amino acids. CDR3 in amino acids: CASSVDRGEDTQYF. CDR3 in DNA: TGCGCCAGCAGCGTGGACAGGGGAGAAGATACGCAGTATTTT.

This clonotype was seen ten or more times. The V gene is TRBV5-1, the J gene TRBJ1-1, with a weak D call TRBD1 (5 bases). Trimming took 0 bases from V and 2 from J, leaving 14 bases between them. The germline gives CDR1 SGHRS, CDR2 YFSETQ. The CDR3 covers 16 residues. CDR3 nucleotides: TGCGCCAGCAGCTTGGGGGGCGGGGGGGGAAACACTGAAGCTTTCTTT. Residues: CASSLGGGGGNTEAFF.

This clonotype was counted a few times. This chain connects TRBV18 to TRBJ2-1, with unresolved D. Trimming removed 0 bases from V and 9 bases from J, with 9 bases in between. In germline, CDR1 is KGHSH, CDR2 LQKENI. CDR3 length: 13 residues. CDR3 DNA sequence: TGTGCCAGCTCACCACCGTTTTCCGGTGAGCAGTTCTTC. It is translated as CASSPPFSGEQFF.

This chain connects TRBV12-3 or TRBV12-4 to TRBJ2-6, with 9 bases that match TRBD2. The trim removed 7 bases at V and 2 bases at J, leaving 12 bases unmatched. The CDR3 contains 18 residues. CDR3 protein: CASTLTLAGWTGANVLTF. The CDR3, as DNA: TGTGCCAGCACCCTGACGCTAGCGGGATGGACTGGGGCCAACGTCCTGACTTTC.

This clonotype was counted only a few times. CDR3 DNA sequence: TGTGCCTGGAGTGCGGGACAGGGATTAAACGAGCAGTACTTC. Protein sequence: CAWSAGQGLNEQYF. V gene TRBV30 combines with J gene TRBJ2-7; 9 bases agree with TRBD1. V lost 1 base and J lost 5; bases outside the gene matches: 6. The V gene's germline CDR1 is GTSNPN and CDR2 SVGIG (reference sequence). The CDR3 length is 14 residues. Variable domain in full (rest from reference TRBV30 and TRBJ2-7): SQTIHQWPATLVQPVGSPLSLECTVEGTSNPNLYWYRQAAGRGLQLLFYSVGIGQISSEVPQNLSASRPQDRQFILSSKKLLLSDSGFYLCAWSAGQGLNEQYFGPGTRLTVT.

Many counts were recorded for this clonotype. CDR3 coding DNA: TGCGCCAGCAGCCTTAGTGGGATGGGCACAGATACGCAGTATTTT. Protein product: CASSLSGMGTDTQYF. The chain couples TRBV5-1 to TRBJ2-3; D not resolved. Germline V gene data show CDR1 as SGHRS and CDR2 as YFSETQ. The V end was cut by 4 bases, the J end by 1 base, with 13 bases between. CDR3 length: 15 residues. The full variable domain, with the rest looked up from reference TRBV5-1 and TRBJ2-3, is KAGVTQTPRYLIKTRGQQVTLSCSPISGHRSVSWYQQTPGQGLQFLFEYFSETQRNKGNFPGRFSGRQFSNSRSEMNVSTLELGDSALYLCASSLSGMGTDTQYFGPGTRLTVL.

This clonotype was picked up many times. The genes are TRBV12-3 or TRBV12-4 and TRBJ2-7; the match to TRBD1 covers 12 bases. CDR3 length equals 16 residues. The trim removed 2 bases at V and 5 bases at J, leaving 7 bases unmatched. The CDR3 DNA follows: TGTGCCAGCAGTTTAAGTCGGGACAGGGGGCGCAACGAGCAGTACTTC. It translates to CASSLSRDRGRNEQYF.

This clonotype was recorded a few times. This sequence joins TRBV30 and TRBJ2-1; the D call may be TRBD1 or TRBD2 (5 bases each). This CDR3 has 16 amino acids. Between the trimmed V and J ends, which lost 1 base and 4 bases, there was a span of 17 bases. In germline, CDR1 is GTSNPN, CDR2 SVGIG (reference sequence). CDR3 nucleotide sequence: TGTGCCTGGAGTGCATTCCGGGACCGTCTATACAATGAGCAGTTCTTC. The encoded protein is CAWSAFRDRLYNEQFF.

This clonotype was picked up many times. The V gene is TRBV20-1, the J gene TRBJ1-1; D call uncertain. The CDR3 length is 15 residues. V lost 2 bases to trimming and J lost 1 base, with 14 bases between them. Germline assignment: CDR1 DFQATT and CDR2 SNEGSKA (reference sequence). The CDR3 nucleotides are TGCAGTGCTAGACATGCTCGGAGGCCGAACACTGAAGCTTTCTTT. This sequence encodes CSARHARRPNTEAFF.

This clonotype was observed at least ten times. The chain has TRBV28 and TRBJ2-7; D uncertain. This CDR3 contains 12 residues. Germline V gene sequence: CDR1 MDHEN, CDR2 SYDVKM. V lost 2 bases, J lost 2 bases, and 4 bases lay in between. CDR3 DNA sequence: TGTGCCAGCAGTTTAGGGACCTACGAGCAGTACTTC. Translation: CASSLGTYEQYF. Combining the CDR3 with reference TRBV28 and TRBJ2-7 gives the whole variable domain DVKVTQSSRYLVKRTGEKVFLECVQDMDHENMFWYRQDPGLGLRLIYFSYDVKMKEKGDIPEGYSVSREKKERFSLILESASTNQTSMYLCASSLGTYEQYFGPGTRLTVT.

This clonotype was found many times. The rearrangement joins TRBV11-1 to TRBJ2-2; possibly TRBD1 or TRBD2 for D (5 bases each). Trimming left V 3 bases short and J 10 bases short, with 27 bases between. Per the germline V gene, CDR1 is SGHAT and CDR2 is FQDESV (reference sequence). CDR3 length: 18 amino acids. The CDR3: CASSFSPGLNAGGAELFF. In nucleotides, the CDR3 is TGTGCCAGCAGCTTTTCTCCAGGGCTGAATGCAGGAGGCGCGGAGCTGTTTTTT. The full variable domain, with the rest looked up from reference TRBV11-1 and TRBJ2-2, is EAEVAQSPRYKITEKSQAVAFWCDPISGHATLYWYRQILGQGPELLVQFQDESVVDDSQLPKDRFSAERLKGVDSTLKIQPAELGDSAMYLCASSFSPGLNAGGAELFFGEGSRLTVL.

A note on this clonotype: This may stem from a read error, because a much larger clone lies one nucleotide away. The rearrangement uses TRBV12-3 or TRBV12-4 and TRBJ2-1, with TRBD2 matching 14 bases. The CDR3 runs to 18 residues. The CDR3 region has the DNA TGTACCAGCAGTCCACCGGGACTAGCGGGAGTGGCTTCCAATGAGCAGTTCTTC. Translation gives CTSSPPGLAGVASNEQFF.

This clonotype was picked up many times. The J gene is TRBJ2-7, the V gene TRBV28, with D possibly TRBD1 on 6 matching bases. Germline V lookup: CDR1 MDHEN, CDR2 SYDVKM. This CDR3 has 14 amino acids. Trimming removed 3 bases at V and 1 base at J, with 10 bases between. Here the CDR3 DNA reads TGTGCCAGCAGTTTGGGGACACCATCCTACGAGCAGTACTTC. This sequence encodes CASSLGTPSYEQYF.

This clonotype appeared many times. The rearrangement uses TRBV20-1 and TRBJ1-4; the D is unclear. The V end lost 2 bases, the J end lost 0 bases, and 10 bases lay between the germline ends. The CDR3 is 15 residues long. Germline V gives CDR1 DFQATT, CDR2 SNEGSKA (reference sequence). The CDR3: CSARPRITTNEKLFF. DNA of the CDR3: TGCAGTGCTAGACCAAGGATTACAACTAATGAAAAACTGTTTTTT.